The clone carrying this T cell receptor (beta chain) was observed a few times. The identical CDR3 is also encoded by other nucleotide sequences in the sample. The data were taken from a study of T cell repertoires in ileal Crohn's disease. Study background: Each sample's TCRB immunosequencing used roughly 500 nanograms of biopsy DNA.

J lost 9 bases, V lost 0 bases, and 6 bases had no gene match. The CDR3 is 15 amino acids. Germline-derived CDR1 and CDR2 are SGDLS and YYNGEE. Time point meaning: inflamed ileum from the surgical specimen. Sequencing was performed with immunoSEQ multiplex PCR; in TCRdb, only in-frame clones are kept and a portion is missing. Counted here are roughly 4,200 clones, around four fifths occurring once; the ten biggest clones make up 7.1%. This TCR came from an adult with Crohn's disease. This chain connects TRBV9 to TRBJ2-1, with 10 bases identical to TRBD2. Sequenced input: ileal tissue. Written as DNA, the CDR3 is TGTGCCAGCAGCGTAGCAAGCGGGGGGGCCGGTGAGCAGTTCTTC. As protein: CASSVASGGAGEQFF.